The rows below give T cell receptor beta chains drawn from one sample of a study of T cell responses to AZD1222 COVID-19 vaccine. TCRdb's table, derived via immunoSEQ multiplex PCR, lists solely in-frame clones and lacks some. The sample carries about 120,000 clones, approximately 90% recorded once. This specimen consisted of peripheral blood, obtained on day 0 of AZD1222 vaccination. These receptors were obtained from an adult in good health. Both conserved end residues are part of each CDR3. Each record gives: CDR3 DNA, CDR3 protein, D gene, CDR3 length, clone size, V gene, J gene. The D gene is left open where the match is weak. Not every row has a clone size; where given, it reads once, few, many or a size class.

TGCACCAGCAGCCAGAGGGAGGTAATCACCGGGGAGCTGTTTTTT,CTSSQREVITGELFF,-,15,-,TRBV1,TRBJ2-2
TGCGCCAGCAGCCAAGTTATGGGTCGGACAGGGGGCGCCCAGCTTTCTGGAAACACCATATATTTT,CASSQVMGRTGGAQLSGNTIYF,TRBD1,22,-,TRBV4-1,TRBJ1-3
TGTGCCAGCAGTGAACTAGCGGGGGGGCAAGAGACCCAGTACTTC,CASSELAGGQETQYF,TRBD2,15,-,TRBV6-1,TRBJ2-5
TGCAGCGCCGGGCCAGGGAAATCTGAAGCTTTCTTT,CSAGPGKSEAFF,-,12,-,TRBV29-1,TRBJ1-1
TGTGCCTGGAGGGGGATTGGAAACACCATATATTTT,CAWRGIGNTIYF,-,12,-,TRBV30,TRBJ1-3
TGTGCCAGCAGTGGGACGGGATTTGGCTATGGCTACACCTTC,CASSGTGFGYGYTF,-,14,-,TRBV6-4,TRBJ1-2
TGTGCCAGCAGTTTGGACAGGGCCTACGAGCAGTACTTC,CASSLDRAYEQYF,TRBD1,13,-,TRBV12-3/TRBV12-4,TRBJ2-7
TGTGCCAGCAGCTCAGGACAGACCCTTTATGGCTACACCTTC,CASSSGQTLYGYTF,-,14,-,TRBV7-2,TRBJ1-2
TGTGCCAGTACCCTAGGGGGGGTGGCTTTCTTT,CASTLGGVAFF,-,11,-,TRBV19,TRBJ1-1
TGCGCCAGCAGCCAACCTACTAGCGGGAGGACCAGTGGGCAGTTCTTC,CASSQPTSGRTSGQFF,TRBD2,16,once,TRBV4-1,TRBJ2-1
TGTGCCAGCAGTTTCCTGGGGGCGAAAGAGCAGTACTTC,CASSFLGAKEQYF,-,13,few,TRBV28,TRBJ2-7
TGTGCCAGCAGTTCCCCCCGAGGCGGGAGTTACAACGAGCAGTACTTC,CASSSPRGGSYNEQYF,TRBD2,16,-,TRBV6-6,TRBJ2-7
TGTGCCAGCAGCTTACTGGGGACTTATAATTCACCCCTCCACTTT,CASSLLGTYNSPLHF,-,15,-,TRBV7-9,TRBJ1-6
TGTGCCAGCAGTTTAGCAGGATATAGCAATCAGCCCCAGCATTTT,CASSLAGYSNQPQHF,-,15,-,TRBV28,TRBJ1-5
TGTGCCAGCAGCCGCGGGGGGGAGGGGAACACTGAAGCTTTCTTT,CASSRGGEGNTEAFF,-,15,once,TRBV5-4,TRBJ1-1
TGTGCCAGCAGTCCGGGACAGGGGGCCGGGGGCTACACCTTC,CASSPGQGAGGYTF,TRBD1,14,-,TRBV27,TRBJ1-2
TGTGCCAGCAGCCCATCCGGGACAATGGGTCAGCCCCAGCATTTT,CASSPSGTMGQPQHF,-,15,-,TRBV7-9,TRBJ1-5
TGTGCCAGCAGCTTGGGCGTGCAGGGGCTCTATGGCTACACCTTC,CASSLGVQGLYGYTF,-,15,once,TRBV5-8,TRBJ1-2
TGCAGTGCTAGTACCCCGGGCCTTAATGAAAAACTGTTTTTT,CSASTPGLNEKLFF,-,14,-,TRBV20-1,TRBJ1-4
TGTGCCACCAGCCAGGACAGGGCCCTCCGTTATTATGGCTACACCTTC,CATSQDRALRYYGYTF,TRBD1,16,-,TRBV15,TRBJ1-2
TGTGCCAGCAGTCAAGGACAGGGGTATGGCTACACCTTC,CASSQGQGYGYTF,TRBD1,13,-,TRBV12-3/TRBV12-4,TRBJ1-2
TGTGCCAGCAGGACAGGTTACTTCTCTGGGGCCAACGTCCTGACTTTC,CASRTGYFSGANVLTF,-,16,-,TRBV6-6,TRBJ2-6